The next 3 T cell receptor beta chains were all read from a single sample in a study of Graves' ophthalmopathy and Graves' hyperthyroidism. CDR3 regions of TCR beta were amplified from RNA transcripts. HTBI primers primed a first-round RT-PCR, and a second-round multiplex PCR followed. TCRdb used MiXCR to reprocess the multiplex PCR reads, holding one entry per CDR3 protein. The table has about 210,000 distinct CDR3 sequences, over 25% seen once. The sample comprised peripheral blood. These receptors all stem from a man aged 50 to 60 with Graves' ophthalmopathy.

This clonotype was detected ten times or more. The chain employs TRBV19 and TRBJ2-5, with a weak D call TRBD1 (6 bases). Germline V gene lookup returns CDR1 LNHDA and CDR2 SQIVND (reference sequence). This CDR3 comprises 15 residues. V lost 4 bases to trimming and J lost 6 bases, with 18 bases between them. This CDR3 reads CASSTGTPGRKTQYF. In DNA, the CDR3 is TGTGCCAGTAGTACTGGGACACCCGGCAGGAAGACCCAGTACTTC.

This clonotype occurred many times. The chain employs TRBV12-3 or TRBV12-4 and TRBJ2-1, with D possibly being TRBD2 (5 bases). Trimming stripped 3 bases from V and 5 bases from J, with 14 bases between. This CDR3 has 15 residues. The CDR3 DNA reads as TGTGCCAGCAGTTTGGCTAGCCTGCTCAACAATGAGCAGTTCTTC. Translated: CASSLASLLNNEQFF.

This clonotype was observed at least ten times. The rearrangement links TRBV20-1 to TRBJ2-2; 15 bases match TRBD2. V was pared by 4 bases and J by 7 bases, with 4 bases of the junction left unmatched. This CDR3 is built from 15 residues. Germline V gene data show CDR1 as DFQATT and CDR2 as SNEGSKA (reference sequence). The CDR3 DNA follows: TGCAGTGCTACTGGACTAGCGGGAGGGGTCGGGGAGCTGTTTTTT. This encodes CSATGLAGGVGELFF.